This TCR beta chain is drawn from a study of T cell responses to AZD1222 COVID-19 vaccine. The method was immunoSEQ multiplex PCR; TCRdb's version includes in-frame clones alone and lacks a portion of them. The sample contains about 180,000 clones, about 91% of which appear only once. J lost 8 bases, V lost 2 bases, and 12 bases had no gene match. Germline V CDR1 and CDR2: SGHDT, YYEEEE. There are 15 residues in the CDR3. This TCR was recovered from an adult in good health. J is TRBJ1-2 and V is TRBV5-6; 7 bases match TRBD1. The sequenced sample was peripheral blood, obtained on day 0 of AZD1222 vaccination. CDR3 nucleotides: TGTGCCAGCAGCTTTTATGCAGGGGGAATGGGCGGCTACACCTTC. Its translation: CASSFYAGGMGGYTF.